This TCR beta chain is from a study of early T cells in non-severe SARS-CoV-2 infection. Each CDR3 protein gets one entry after TCRdb re-called the 5' RACE reads with MiXCR. The data contain 35,000 to 55,000 distinct CDR3 sequences, 23% of them singletons. The sequencing used whole blood, collected at baseline. The receptor was derived from an adult who was a healthcare worker with PCR-confirmed SARS-CoV-2 infection or an uninfected control (not recorded which).

The CDR3 DNA follows: TGTGCCAGCAGCGTAGCCGGTAGGGTCCCCTATGGCTACACCTTC. It specifies CASSVAGRVPYGYTF. The chain couples TRBV9 to TRBJ1-2; unclear D gene. Trimming removed 0 bases from V and 4 bases from J, with 13 bases in between. The germline CDR1 and CDR2 sequences are SGDLS and YYNGEE. This CDR3 has 15 residues.